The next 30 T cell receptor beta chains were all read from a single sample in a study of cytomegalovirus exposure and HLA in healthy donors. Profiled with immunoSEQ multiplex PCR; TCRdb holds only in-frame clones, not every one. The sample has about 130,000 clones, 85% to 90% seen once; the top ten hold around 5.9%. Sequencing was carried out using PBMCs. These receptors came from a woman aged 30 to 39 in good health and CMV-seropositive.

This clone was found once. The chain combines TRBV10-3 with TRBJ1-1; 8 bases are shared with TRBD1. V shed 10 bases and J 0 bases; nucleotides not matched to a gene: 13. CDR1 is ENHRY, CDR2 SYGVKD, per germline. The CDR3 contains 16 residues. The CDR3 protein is CATLPRAGGLNTEAFF. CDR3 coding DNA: TGTGCCACCCTTCCGAGGGCAGGGGGCTTGAACACTGAAGCTTTCTTT.

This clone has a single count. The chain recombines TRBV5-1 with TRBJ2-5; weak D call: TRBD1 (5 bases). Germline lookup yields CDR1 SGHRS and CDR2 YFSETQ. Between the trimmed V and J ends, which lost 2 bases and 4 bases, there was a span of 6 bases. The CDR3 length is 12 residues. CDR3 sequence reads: CASSFDRETQYF. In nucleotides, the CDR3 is TGCGCCAGCAGCTTCGACAGAGAGACCCAGTACTTC. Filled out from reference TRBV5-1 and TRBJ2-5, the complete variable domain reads KAGVTQTPRYLIKTRGQQVTLSCSPISGHRSVSWYQQTPGQGLQFLFEYFSETQRNKGNFPGRFSGRQFSNSRSEMNVSTLELGDSALYLCASSFDRETQYFGPGTRLLVL.

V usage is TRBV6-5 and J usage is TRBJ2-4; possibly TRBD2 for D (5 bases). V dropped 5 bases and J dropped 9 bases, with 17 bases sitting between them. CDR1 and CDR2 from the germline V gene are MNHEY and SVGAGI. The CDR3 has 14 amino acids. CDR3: CASSPNIPGGIQYF. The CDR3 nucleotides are TGTGCCAGCAGTCCTAATATCCCCGGAGGCATTCAGTACTTC.

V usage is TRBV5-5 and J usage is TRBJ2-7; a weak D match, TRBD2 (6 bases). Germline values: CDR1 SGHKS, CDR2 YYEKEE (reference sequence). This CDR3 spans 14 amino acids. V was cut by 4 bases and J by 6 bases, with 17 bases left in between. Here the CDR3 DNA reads TGTGCCAGCAGCCGGGGGTCTAGCGCAAGCGAGCAGTACTTC. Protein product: CASSRGSSASEQYF. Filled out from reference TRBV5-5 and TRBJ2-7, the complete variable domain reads DAGVTQSPTHLIKTRGQQVTLRCSPISGHKSVSWYQQVLGQGPQFIFQYYEKEERGRGNFPDRFSARQFPNYSSELNVNALLLGDSALYLCASSRGSSASEQYFGPGTRLTVT.

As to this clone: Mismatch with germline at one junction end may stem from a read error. The CDR3, as DNA: TGCGTTACCTCGGGAGTGGAAGAGACCCAGTACTTC. This sequence encodes CVTSGVEETQYF. The genes are TRBV6-5 and TRBJ2-5, with TRBD2 as a possible D gene (6 bases). The CDR3 has 12 amino acids. Per the germline V gene, CDR1 is MNHEY and CDR2 is SVGAGI.

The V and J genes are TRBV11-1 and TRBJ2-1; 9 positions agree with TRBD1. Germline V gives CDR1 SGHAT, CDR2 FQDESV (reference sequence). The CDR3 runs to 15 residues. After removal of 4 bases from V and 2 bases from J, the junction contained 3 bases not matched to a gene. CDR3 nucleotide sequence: TGTGCCAGCAGCTCGGGACAGGGTCCCTACAATGAGCAGTTCTTC. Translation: CASSSGQGPYNEQFF.

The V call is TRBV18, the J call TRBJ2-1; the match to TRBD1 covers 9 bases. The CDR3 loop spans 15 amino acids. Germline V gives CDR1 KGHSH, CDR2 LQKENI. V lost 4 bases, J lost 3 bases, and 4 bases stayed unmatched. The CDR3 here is CASSLQGALYNEQFF. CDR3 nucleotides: TGTGCCAGCTCACTACAGGGGGCGCTCTACAATGAGCAGTTCTTC.

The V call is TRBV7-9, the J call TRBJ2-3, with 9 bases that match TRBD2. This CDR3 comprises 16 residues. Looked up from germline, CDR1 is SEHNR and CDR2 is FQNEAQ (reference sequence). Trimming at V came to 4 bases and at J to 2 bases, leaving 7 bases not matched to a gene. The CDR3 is CASSSFAGGFTDTQYF. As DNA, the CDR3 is TGTGCCAGCAGCTCCTTCGCGGGAGGGTTCACAGATACGCAGTATTTT.

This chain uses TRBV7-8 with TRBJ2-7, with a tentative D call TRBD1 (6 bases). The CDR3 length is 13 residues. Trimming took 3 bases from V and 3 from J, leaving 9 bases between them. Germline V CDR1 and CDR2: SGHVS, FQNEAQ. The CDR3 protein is CASSFGQFYEQYF. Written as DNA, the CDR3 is TGTGCCAGCAGCTTCGGACAGTTCTACGAGCAGTACTTC.

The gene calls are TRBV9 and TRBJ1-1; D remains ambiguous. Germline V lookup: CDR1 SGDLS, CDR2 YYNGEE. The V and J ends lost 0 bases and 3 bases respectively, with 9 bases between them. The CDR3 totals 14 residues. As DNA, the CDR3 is TGTGCCAGCAGCGTAGGGGGAGGTCACACTGAAGCTTTCTTT. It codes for CASSVGGGHTEAFF.

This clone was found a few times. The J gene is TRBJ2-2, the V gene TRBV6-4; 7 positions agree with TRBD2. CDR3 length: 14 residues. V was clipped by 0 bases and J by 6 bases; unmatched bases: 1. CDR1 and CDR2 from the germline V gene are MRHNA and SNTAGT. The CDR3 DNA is TGTGCCAGCAGTGACTCGGGAGGGTCCGGGGAGCTGTTTTTT. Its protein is CASSDSGGSGELFF.

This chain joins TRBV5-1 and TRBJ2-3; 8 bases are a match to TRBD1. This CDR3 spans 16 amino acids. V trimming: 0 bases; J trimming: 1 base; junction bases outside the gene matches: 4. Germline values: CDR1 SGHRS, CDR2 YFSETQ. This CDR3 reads CASSLGGTGGTDTQYF. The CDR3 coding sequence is TGCGCCAGCAGCTTGGGCGGGACAGGAGGCACAGATACGCAGTATTTT.

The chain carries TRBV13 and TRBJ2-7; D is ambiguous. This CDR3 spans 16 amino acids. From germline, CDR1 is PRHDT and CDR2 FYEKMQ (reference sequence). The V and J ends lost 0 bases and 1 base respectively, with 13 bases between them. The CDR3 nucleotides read TGTGCCAGCAGCTTAGGCCCGGCTAGAGGATCCTACGAGCAGTACTTC. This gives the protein CASSLGPARGSYEQYF.

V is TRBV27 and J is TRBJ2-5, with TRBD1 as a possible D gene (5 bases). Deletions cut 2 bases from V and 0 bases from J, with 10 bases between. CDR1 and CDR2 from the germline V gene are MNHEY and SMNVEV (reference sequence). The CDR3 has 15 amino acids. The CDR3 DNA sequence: TGTGCCAGCAGTTTAAAGTGGGGCTACCAAGAGACCCAGTACTTC. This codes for CASSLKWGYQETQYF.

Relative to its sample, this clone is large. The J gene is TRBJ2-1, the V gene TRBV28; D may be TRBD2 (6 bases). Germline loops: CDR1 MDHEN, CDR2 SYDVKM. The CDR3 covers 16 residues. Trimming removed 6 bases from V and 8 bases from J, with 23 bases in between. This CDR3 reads CASRPHRLRGYDEQFF. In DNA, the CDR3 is TGTGCCAGCAGGCCGCACAGGTTACGGGGGTACGATGAGCAGTTCTTC.

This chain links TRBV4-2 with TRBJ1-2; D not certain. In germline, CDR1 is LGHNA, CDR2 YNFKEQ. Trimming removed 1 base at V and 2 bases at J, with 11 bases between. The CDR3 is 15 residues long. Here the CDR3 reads CASSQVETVNYGYTF. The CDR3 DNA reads TGTGCCAGCAGCCAAGTTGAAACGGTCAACTATGGCTACACCTTC.

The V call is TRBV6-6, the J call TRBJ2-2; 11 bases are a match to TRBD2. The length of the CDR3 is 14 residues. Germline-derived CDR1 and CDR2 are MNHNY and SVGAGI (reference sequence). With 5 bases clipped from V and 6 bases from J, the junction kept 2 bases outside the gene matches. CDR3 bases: TGTGCCAGCAGTACTAGCGGGAGAGCCGGGGAGCTGTTTTTT. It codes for CASSTSGRAGELFF.

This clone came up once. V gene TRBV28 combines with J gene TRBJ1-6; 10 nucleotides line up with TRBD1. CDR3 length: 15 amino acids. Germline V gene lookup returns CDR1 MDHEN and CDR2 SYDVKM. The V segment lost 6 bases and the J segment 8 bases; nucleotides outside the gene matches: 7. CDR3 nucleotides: TGTGCCAGCAGGTTGGACAGGGGGAGGTATTCACCCCTCCACTTT. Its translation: CASRLDRGRYSPLHF.

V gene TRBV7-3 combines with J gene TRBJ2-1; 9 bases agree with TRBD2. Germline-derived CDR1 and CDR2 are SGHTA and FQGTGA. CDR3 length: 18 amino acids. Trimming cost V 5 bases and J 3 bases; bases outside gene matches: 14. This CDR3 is CASSTASLAGPFYNEQFF. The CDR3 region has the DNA TGTGCCAGCAGCACCGCGTCTCTAGCGGGGCCCTTCTACAATGAGCAGTTCTTC.

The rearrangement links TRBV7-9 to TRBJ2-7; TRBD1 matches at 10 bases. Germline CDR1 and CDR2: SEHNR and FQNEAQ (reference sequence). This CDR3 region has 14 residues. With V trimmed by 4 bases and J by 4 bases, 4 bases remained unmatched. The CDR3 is CASSSGQGLYEQYF. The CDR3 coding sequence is TGTGCCAGCAGCTCGGGACAGGGGTTGTACGAGCAGTACTTC.

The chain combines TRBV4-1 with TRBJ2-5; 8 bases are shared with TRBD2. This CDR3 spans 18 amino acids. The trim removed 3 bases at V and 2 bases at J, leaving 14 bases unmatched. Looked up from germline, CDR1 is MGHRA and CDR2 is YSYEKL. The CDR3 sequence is CASSHTGPGGEAQETQYF. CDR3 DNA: TGCGCCAGCAGCCACACAGGGCCGGGAGGGGAAGCACAAGAGACCCAGTACTTC.

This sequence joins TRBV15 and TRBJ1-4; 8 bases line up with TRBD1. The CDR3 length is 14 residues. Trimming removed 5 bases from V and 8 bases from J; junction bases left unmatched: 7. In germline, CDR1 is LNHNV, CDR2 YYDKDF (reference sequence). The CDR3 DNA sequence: TGTGCCACCAGCCAAACAGGGGGGGAAGAAAAACTGTTTTTT. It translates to CATSQTGGEEKLFF.

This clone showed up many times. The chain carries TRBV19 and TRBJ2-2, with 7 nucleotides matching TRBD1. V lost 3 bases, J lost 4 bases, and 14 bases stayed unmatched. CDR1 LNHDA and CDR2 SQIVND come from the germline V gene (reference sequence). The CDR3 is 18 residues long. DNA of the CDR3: TGTGCCAGTAGTATGGGGAAAATACAGGGGTATAGCACCGGGGAGCTGTTTTTT. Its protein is CASSMGKIQGYSTGELFF.

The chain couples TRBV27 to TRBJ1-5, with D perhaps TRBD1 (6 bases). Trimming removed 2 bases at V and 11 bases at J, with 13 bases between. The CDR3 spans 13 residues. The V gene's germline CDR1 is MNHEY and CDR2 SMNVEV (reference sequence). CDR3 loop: CASSLNPTGTQHF. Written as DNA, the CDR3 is TGTGCCAGCAGTTTAAACCCTACAGGGACCCAGCATTTT.

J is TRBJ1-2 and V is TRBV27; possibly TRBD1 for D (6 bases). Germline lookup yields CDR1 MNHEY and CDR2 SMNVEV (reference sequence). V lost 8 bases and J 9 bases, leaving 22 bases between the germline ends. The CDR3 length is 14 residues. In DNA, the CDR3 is TGTGCCAGCTCGATCCTACAGGGCGCGAACAGCTACACCTTC. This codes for CASSILQGANSYTF.

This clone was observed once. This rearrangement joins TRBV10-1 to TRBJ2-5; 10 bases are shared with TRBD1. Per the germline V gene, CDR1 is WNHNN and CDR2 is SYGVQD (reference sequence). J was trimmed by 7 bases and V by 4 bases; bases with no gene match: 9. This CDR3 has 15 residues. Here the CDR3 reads CASSAGTGAYRTQYF. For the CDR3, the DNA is TGCGCCAGCAGTGCCGGGACAGGGGCCTATCGGACCCAGTACTTC.

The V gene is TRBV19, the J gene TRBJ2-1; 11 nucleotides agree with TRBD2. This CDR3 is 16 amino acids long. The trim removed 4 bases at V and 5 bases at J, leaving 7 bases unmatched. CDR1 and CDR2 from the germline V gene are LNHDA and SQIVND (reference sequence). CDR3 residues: CASSTRLAGTNNEQFF. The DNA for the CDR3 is TGTGCCAGTAGTACGAGACTAGCGGGGACAAACAATGAGCAGTTCTTC.

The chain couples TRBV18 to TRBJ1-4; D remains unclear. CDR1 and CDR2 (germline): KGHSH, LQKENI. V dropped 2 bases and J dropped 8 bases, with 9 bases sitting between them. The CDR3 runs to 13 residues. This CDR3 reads CASSPSRGEKLFF. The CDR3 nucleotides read TGTGCCAGCTCACCATCGAGAGGAGAAAAACTGTTTTTT.

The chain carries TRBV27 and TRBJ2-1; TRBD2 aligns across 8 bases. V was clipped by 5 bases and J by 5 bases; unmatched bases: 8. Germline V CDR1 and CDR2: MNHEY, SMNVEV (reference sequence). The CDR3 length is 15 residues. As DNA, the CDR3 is TGTGCCAGCAGTATTAGCGGGATTCTTCACAATGAGCAGTTCTTC. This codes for CASSISGILHNEQFF.

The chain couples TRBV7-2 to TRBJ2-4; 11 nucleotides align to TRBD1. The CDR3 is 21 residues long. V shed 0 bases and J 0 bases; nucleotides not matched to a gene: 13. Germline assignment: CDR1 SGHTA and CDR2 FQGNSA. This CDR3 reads CASSLAAIGQGAKLAKNIQYF. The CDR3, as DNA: TGTGCCAGCAGCTTAGCCGCCATTGGACAGGGGGCAAAACTAGCCAAAAACATTCAGTACTTC. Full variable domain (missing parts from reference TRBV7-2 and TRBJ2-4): GAGVSQSPSNKVTEKGKDVELRCDPISGHTALYWYRQSLGQGLEFLIYFQGNSAPDKSGLPSDRFSAERTGGSVSTLTIQRTQQEDSAVYLCASSLAAIGQGAKLAKNIQYFGAGTRLSVL.